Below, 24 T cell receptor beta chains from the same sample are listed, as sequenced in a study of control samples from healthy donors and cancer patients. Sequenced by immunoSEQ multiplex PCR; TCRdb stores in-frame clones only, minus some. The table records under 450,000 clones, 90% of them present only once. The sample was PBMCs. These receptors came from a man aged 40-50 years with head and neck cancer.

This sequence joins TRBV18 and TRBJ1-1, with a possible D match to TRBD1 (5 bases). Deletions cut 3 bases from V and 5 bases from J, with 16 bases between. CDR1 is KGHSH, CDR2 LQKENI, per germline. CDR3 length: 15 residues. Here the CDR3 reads CASSPRESRWTEAFF. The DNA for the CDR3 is TGTGCCAGCTCACCCAGGGAGAGTCGTTGGACTGAAGCTTTCTTT.

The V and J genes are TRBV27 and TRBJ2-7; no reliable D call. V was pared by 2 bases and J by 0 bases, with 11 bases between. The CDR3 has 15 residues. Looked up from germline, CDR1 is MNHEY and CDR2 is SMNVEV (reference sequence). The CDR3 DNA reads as TGTGCCAGCAGTTTAAGCAGCGTATACTCCTACGAGCAGTACTTC. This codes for CASSLSSVYSYEQYF.

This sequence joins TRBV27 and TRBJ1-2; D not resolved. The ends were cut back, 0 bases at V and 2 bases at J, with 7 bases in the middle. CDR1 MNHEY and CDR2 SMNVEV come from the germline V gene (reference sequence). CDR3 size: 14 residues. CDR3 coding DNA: TGTGCCAGCAGTTTATCTCCGGTCAACTATGGCTACACCTTC. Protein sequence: CASSLSPVNYGYTF.

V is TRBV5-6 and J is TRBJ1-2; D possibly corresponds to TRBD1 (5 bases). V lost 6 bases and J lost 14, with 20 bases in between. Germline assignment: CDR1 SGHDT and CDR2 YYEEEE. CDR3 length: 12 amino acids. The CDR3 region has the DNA TGTGCCAGCACCGTCCATGGCGGGGGAGATACCTTC. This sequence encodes CASTVHGGGDTF.

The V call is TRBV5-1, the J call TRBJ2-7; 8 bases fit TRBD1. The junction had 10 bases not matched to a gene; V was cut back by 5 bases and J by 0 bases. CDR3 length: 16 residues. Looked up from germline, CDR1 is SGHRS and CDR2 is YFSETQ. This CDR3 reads CASSRTTGDSSYEQYF. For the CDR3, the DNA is TGCGCCAGCAGTCGGACGACAGGGGATAGCTCCTACGAGCAGTACTTC. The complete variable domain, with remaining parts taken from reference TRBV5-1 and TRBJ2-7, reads KAGVTQTPRYLIKTRGQQVTLSCSPISGHRSVSWYQQTPGQGLQFLFEYFSETQRNKGNFPGRFSGRQFSNSRSEMNVSTLELGDSALYLCASSRTTGDSSYEQYFGPGTRLTVT.

The CDR3 region is CASSLFSGSYEQYF. CDR3 in DNA: TGTGCCAGCAGTTTATTTAGCGGATCCTACGAGCAGTACTTC. The chain carries TRBV27 and TRBJ2-7; tentatively, D is TRBD2 (6 bases). The V gene lost 1 base and the J gene lost 1 base, with 8 bases spanning the gap. The germline gives CDR1 MNHEY, CDR2 SMNVEV (reference sequence). This CDR3 contains 14 residues.

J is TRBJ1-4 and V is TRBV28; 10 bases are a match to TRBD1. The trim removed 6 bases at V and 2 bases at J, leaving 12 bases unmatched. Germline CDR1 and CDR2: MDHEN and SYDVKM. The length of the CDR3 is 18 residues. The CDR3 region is CASRSPGQGISTNEKLFF. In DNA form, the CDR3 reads TGTGCCAGCAGGTCTCCGGGACAGGGGATTTCCACTAATGAAAAACTGTTTTTT.

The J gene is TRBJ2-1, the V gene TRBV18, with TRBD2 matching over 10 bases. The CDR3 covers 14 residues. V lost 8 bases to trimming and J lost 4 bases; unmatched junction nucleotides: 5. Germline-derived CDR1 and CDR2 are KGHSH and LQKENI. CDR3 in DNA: TGTGCCAGCCGGCCTAGCGGGGGTTACAATGAGCAGTTCTTC. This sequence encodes CASRPSGGYNEQFF.

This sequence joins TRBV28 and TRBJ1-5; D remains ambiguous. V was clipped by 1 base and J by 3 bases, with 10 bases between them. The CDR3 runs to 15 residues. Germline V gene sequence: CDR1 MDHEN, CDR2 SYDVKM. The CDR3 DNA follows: TGTGCCAGCAGTTTATCGAGTCCGACCAATCAGCCCCAGCATTTT. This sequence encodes CASSLSSPTNQPQHF.

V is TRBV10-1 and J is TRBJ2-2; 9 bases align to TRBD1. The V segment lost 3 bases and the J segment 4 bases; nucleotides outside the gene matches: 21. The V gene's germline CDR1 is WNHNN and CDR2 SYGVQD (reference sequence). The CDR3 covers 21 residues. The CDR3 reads CASSEGLGQGMQWMTTGELFF. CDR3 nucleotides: TGCGCCAGCAGTGAAGGGCTTGGACAGGGGATGCAGTGGATGACCACCGGGGAGCTGTTTTTT.

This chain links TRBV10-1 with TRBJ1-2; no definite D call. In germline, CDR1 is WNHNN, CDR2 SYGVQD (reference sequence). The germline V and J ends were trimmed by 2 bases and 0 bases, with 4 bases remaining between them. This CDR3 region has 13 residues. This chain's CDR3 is CASSEVPNYGYTF. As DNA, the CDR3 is TGCGCCAGCAGTGAGGTCCCTAACTATGGCTACACCTTC.

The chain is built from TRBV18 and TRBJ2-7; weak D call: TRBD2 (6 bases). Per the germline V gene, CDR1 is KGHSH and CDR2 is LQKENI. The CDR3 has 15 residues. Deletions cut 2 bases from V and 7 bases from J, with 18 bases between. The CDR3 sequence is CASSPSFDGSTEQYF. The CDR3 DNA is TGTGCCAGCTCACCATCGTTTGACGGGAGTACGGAGCAGTACTTC.

CDR3 residues: CASSHGGITEAFF. The DNA of the CDR3 is TGTGCCAGTAGTCATGGGGGAATCACTGAAGCTTTCTTT. V usage is TRBV19 and J usage is TRBJ1-1, with a weak D call TRBD1 (5 bases). V gave up 5 bases and J gave up 4 bases, with 11 bases separating them. This CDR3 is 13 amino acids long. CDR1 is LNHDA and CDR2 is SQIVND in the germline V gene (reference sequence).

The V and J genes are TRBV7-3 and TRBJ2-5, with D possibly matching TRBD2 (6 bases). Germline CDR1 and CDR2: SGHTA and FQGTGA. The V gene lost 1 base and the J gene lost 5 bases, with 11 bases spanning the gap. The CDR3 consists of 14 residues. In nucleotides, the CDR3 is TGTGCCAGCAGCTTAATCGGTGGGACTGAGACCCAGTACTTC. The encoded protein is CASSLIGGTETQYF.

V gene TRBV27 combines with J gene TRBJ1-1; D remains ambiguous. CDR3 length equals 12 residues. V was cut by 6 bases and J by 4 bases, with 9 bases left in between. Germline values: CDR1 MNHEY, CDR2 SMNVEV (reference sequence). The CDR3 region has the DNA TGTGCCAGCAGCTCCTCGGGCACTGAAGCTTTCTTT. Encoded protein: CASSSSGTEAFF.

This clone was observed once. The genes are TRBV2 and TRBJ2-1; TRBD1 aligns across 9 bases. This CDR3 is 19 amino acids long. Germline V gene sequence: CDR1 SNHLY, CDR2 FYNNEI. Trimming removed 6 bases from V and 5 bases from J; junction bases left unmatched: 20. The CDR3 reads CASRTGTGSGGGTHNEQFF. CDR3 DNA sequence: TGTGCCAGCAGAACCGGGACAGGGTCGGGGGGTGGAACACACAATGAGCAGTTCTTC.

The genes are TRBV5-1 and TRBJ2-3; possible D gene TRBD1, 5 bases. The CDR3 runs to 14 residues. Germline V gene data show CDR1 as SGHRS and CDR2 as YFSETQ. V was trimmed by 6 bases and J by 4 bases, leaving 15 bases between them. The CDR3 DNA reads TGCGCCAGCACTGGCGTTCTGGGGCCAGATACGCAGTATTTT. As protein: CASTGVLGPDTQYF.

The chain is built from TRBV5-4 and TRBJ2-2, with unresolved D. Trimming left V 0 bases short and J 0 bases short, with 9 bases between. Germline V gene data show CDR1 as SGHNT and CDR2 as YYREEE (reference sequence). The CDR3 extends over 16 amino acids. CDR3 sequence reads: CASSLVRRTNTGELFF. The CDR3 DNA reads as TGTGCCAGCAGCTTGGTTCGGAGAACGAACACCGGGGAGCTGTTTTTT.

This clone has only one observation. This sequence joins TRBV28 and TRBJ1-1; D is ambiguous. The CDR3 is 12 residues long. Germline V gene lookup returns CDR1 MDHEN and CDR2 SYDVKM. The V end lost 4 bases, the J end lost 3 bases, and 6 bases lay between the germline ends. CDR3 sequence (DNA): TGTGCCAGCAGTTCACCCCACACTGAAGCTTTCTTT. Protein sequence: CASSSPHTEAFF.

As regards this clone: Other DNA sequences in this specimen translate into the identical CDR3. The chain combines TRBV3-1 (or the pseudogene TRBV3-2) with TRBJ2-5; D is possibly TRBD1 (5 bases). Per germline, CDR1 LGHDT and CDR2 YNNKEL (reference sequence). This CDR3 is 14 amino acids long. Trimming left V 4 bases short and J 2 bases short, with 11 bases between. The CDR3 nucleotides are TGTGCCAGCAGCCGCGGCAGACAGCAAGAGACCCAGTACTTC. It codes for CASSRGRQQETQYF.

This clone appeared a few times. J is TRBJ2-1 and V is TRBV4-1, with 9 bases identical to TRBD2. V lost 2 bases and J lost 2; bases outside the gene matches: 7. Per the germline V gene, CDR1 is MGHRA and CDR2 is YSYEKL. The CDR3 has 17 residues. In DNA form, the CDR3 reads TGCGCCAGCAGCCAAATTGTAGCGGGAGTTACCTACAATGAGCAGTTCTTC. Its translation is CASSQIVAGVTYNEQFF.

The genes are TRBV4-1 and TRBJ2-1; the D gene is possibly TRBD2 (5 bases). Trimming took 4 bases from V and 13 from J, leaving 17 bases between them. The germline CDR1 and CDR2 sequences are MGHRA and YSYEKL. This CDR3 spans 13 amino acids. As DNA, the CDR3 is TGCGCCAGCAGCCCCCTGGAGGTCCCTACCCAGTTCTTC. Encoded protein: CASSPLEVPTQFF.

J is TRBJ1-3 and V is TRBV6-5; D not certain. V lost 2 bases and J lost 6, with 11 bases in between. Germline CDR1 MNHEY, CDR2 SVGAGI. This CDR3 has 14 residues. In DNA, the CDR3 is TGTGCCAGCAGTTACAACAGAGCCAAAAACACCATATATTTT. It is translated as CASSYNRAKNTIYF.

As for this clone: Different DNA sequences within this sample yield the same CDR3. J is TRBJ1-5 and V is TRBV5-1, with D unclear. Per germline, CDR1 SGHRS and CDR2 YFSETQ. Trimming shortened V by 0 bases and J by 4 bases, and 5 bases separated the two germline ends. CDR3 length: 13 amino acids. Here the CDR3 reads CASSLDINQPQHF. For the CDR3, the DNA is TGCGCCAGCAGCTTGGACATAAATCAGCCCCAGCATTTT.